This TCR beta chain was obtained from a study of technical replicates of blood from four donors. This table comes from immunoSEQ multiplex PCR, and its TCRdb copy is limited to in-frame clones, with some not included. The repertoire holds 80,000 or so clones, with over 75% as singletons. This CDR3 region has 15 residues. CDR1 and CDR2 from the germline V gene are SGHDT and YYEEEE. V was trimmed by 1 base and J by 5 bases, leaving 15 bases between them. The chain has TRBV5-6 and TRBJ1-2, with a tentative D call TRBD1 (5 bases). This clonotype originated in a human donor in good health. Some clones in this sample may be carry-over from other donors' samples. The sample was PBMCs. The DNA for the CDR3 is TGTGCCAGCAGCTTGCAGGGAGGGACTTGGTATGGCTACACCTTC. It yields the protein CASSLQGGTWYGYTF.